This T cell receptor (beta chain) was sequenced for a study of T-cell reconstitution after alpha-beta-depleted transplantation in children. The CDR3 length is 13 residues. Germline V lookup: CDR1 SGHDN, CDR2 FVKESK. Trimming left V 0 bases short and J 4 bases short, with 7 bases between. This clonotype was detected many times. Library preparation (for TCRbeta) was performed with unique molecular identifiers. TCRdb recomputed calls from the PCR reads with MiXCR, one row per CDR3 protein. This repertoire shows 90,000 to 95,000 distinct CDR3 sequences, 9% to 15% found once; its top ten account for around 13%.

The chain has TRBV14 and TRBJ2-7; TRBD2 might be the D (6 bases). Specimen: PBMCs from the stem cell graft donor, collected from the stem cell graft. The clonotype was recovered from a human donor who donated a stem cell graft to a child with inherited bone marrow failure. As DNA, the CDR3 is TGTGCCAGCAGCCAAGATGGGAGGTACGAGCAGTACTTC. Translating it yields CASSQDGRYEQYF. Using reference TRBV14 and TRBJ2-7 for the parts outside the CDR3, the full variable domain is EAGVTQFPSHSVIEKGQTVTLRCDPISGHDNLYWYRRVMGKEIKFLLHFVKESKQDESGMPNNRFLAERTGGTYSTLKVQPAELEDSGVYFCASSQDGRYEQYFGPGTRLTVT.